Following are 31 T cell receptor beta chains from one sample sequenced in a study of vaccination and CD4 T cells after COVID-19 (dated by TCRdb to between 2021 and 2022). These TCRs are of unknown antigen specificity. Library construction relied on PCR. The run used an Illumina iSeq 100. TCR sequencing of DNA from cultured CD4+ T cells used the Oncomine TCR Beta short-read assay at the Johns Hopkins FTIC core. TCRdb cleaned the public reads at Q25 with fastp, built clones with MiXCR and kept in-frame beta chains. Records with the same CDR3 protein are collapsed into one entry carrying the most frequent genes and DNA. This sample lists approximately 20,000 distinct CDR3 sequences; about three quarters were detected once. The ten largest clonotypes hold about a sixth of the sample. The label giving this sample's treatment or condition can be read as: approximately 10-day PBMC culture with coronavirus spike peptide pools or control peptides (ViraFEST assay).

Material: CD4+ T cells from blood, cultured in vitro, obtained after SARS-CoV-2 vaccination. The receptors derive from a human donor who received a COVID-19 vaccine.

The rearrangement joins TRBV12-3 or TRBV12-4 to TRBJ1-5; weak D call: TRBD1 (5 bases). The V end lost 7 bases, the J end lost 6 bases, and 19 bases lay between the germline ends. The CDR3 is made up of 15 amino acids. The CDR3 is CASTQRGRGGQPQHF. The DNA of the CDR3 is TGTGCCAGCACCCAACGGGGCCGGGGTGGTCAGCCCCAGCATTTT.

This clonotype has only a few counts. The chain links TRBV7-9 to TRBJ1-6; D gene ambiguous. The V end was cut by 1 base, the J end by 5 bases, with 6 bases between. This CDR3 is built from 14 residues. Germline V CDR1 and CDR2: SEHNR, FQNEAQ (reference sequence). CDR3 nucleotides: TGTGCCAGCAGCTTAGTAGTTAATAATTCACCCCTCCACTTT. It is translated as CASSLVVNNSPLHF.

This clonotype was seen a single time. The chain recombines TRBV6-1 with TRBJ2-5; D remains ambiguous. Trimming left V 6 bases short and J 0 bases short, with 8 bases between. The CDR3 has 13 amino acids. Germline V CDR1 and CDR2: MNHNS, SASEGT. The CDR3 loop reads CASSLTHQETQYF. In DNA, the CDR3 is TGTGCCAGCAGCCTCACCCACCAAGAGACCCAGTACTTC.

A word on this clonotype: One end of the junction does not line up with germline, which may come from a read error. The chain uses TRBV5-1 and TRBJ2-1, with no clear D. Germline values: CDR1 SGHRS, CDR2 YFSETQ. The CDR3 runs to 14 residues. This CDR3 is CASRGPGSNNEQFF. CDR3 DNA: TGCGCCAGCAGGGGCCCCGGCTCCAACAATGAGCAGTTCTTC.

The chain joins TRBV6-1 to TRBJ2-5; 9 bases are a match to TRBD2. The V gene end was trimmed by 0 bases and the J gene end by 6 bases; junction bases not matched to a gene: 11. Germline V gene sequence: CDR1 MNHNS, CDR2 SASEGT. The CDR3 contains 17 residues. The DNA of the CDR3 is TGTGCCAGCAGTGAAGCGCTCGTAGGGACTAGCATCAAGACCCAGTACTTC. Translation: CASSEALVGTSIKTQYF.

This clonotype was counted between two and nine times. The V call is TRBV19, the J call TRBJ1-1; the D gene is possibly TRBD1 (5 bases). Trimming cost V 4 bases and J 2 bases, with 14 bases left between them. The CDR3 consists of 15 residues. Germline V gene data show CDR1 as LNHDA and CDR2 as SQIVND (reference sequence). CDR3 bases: TGTGCCAGTAGTAAACCCTCGGGGGAAAACACTGAAGCTTTCTTT. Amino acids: CASSKPSGENTEAFF.

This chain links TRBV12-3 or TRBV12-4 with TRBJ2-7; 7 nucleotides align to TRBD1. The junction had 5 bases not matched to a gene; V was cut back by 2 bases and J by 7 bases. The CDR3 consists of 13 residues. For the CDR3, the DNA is TGTGCCAGCAGTTTAAGACAGGGTGGAGAGCAGTACTTC. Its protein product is CASSLRQGGEQYF.

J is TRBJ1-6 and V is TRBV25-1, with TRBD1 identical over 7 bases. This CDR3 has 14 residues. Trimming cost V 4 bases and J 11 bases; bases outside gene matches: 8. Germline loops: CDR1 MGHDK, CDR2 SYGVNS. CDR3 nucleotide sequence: TGTGCCAGCAGTGGGGGACAGTGGGGTGCACCCCTCCACTTT. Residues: CASSGGQWGAPLHF.

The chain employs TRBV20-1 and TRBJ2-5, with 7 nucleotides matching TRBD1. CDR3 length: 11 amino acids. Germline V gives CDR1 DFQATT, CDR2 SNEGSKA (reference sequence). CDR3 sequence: CSGTVQETQYF. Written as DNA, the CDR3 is TGCAGCGGGACAGTACAAGAGACCCAGTACTTC.

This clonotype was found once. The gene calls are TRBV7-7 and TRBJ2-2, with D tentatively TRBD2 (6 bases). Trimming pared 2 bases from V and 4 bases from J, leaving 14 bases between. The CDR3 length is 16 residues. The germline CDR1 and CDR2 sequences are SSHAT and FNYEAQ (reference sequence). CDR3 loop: CASSLNSQGGTGELFF. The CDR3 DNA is TGTGCCAGCAGCTTAAATAGCCAGGGAGGCACCGGGGAGCTGTTTTTT.

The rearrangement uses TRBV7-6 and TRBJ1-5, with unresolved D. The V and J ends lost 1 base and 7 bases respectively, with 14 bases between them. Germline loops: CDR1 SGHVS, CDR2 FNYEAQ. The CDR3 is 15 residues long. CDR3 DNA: TGTGCCAGCAGCTTAGTCGGGTGGGGTCTCCAGCCCCAGCATTTT. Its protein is CASSLVGWGLQPQHF.

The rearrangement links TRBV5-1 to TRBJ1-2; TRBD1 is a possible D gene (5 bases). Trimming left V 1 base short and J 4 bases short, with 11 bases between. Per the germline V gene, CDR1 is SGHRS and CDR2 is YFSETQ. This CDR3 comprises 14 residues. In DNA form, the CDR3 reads TGCGCCAGCAGCTTGTCGCAGGGCGGCTATGGCTACACCTTC. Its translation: CASSLSQGGYGYTF.

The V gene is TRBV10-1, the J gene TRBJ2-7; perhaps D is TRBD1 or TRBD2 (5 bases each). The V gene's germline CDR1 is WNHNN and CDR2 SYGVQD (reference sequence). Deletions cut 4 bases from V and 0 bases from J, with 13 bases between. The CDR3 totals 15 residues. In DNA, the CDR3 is TGCGCCAGCAGTGTGGGTGAGGGGAGCTCCTACGAGCAGTACTTC. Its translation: CASSVGEGSSYEQYF.

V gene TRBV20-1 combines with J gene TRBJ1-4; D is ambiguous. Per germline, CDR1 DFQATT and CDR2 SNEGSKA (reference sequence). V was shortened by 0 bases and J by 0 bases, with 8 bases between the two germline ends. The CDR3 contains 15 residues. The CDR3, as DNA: TGCAGTGCTAGAGATGTTACGGCAACTAATGAAAAACTGTTTTTT. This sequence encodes CSARDVTATNEKLFF.

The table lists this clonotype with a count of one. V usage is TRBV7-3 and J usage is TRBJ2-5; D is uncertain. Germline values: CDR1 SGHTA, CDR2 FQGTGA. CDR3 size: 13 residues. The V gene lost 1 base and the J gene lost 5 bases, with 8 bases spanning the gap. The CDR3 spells CASSLRGGETQYF. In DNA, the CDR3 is TGTGCCAGCAGCTTAAGGGGTGGGGAGACCCAGTACTTC.

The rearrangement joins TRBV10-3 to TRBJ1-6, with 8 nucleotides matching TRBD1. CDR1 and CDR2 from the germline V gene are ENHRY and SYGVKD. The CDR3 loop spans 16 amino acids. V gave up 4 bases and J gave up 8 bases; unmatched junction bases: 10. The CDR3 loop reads CAISATQGAADSPLHF. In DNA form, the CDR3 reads TGTGCCATCAGTGCGACCCAGGGGGCAGCGGATTCACCCCTCCACTTT.

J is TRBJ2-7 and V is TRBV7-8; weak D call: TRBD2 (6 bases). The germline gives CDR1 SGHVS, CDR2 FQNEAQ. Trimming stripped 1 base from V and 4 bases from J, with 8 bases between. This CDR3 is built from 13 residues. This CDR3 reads CASSLGRAYEQYF. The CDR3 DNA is TGTGCCAGCAGCTTAGGGAGGGCGTACGAGCAGTACTTC.

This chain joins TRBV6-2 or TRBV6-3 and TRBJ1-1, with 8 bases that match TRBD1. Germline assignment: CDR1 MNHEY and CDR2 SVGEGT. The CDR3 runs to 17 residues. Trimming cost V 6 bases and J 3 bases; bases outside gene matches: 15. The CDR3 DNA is TGTGCCAGCAGGGACCCGGGACAGGCTGGACTAGACACTGAAGCTTTCTTT. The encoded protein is CASRDPGQAGLDTEAFF.

Written as DNA, the CDR3 is TGCGCCAGCAGCTTCGGGACCTCCGATGGCTACACCTTC. Its translation: CASSFGTSDGYTF. The rearrangement joins TRBV5-1 to TRBJ1-2; the D gene is possibly TRBD1 (5 bases). Trimming cost V 2 bases and J 6 bases, with 11 bases left between them. The germline V gene encodes CDR1 SGHRS and CDR2 YFSETQ. There are 13 residues in the CDR3.

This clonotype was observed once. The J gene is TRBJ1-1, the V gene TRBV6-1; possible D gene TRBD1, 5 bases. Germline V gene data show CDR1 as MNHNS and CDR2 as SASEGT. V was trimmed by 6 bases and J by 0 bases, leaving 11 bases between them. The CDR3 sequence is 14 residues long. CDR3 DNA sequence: TGTGCCAGCAGCGAAACAGGTTTGAACACTGAAGCTTTCTTT. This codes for CASSETGLNTEAFF.

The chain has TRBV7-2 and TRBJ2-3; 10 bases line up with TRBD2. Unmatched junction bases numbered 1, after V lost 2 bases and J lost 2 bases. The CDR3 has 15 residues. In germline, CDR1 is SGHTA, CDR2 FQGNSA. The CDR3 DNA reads TGTGCCAGCAGCTTAACTAGCGGGGTCACAGATACGCAGTATTTT. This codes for CASSLTSGVTDTQYF.

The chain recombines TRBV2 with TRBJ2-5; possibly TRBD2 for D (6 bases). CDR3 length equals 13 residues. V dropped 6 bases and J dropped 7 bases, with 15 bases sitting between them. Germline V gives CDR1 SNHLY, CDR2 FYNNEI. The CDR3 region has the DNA TGTGCCAGCAGCGGTACTTTGGGAGGGACCCAGTACTTC. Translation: CASSGTLGGTQYF.

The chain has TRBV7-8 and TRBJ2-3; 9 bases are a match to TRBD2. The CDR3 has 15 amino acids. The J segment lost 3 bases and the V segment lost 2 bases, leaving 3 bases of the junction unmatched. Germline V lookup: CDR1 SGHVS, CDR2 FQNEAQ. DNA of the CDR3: TGTGCCAGCAGCTTACCTAGCGGGGAGACAGATACGCAGTATTTT. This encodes CASSLPSGETDTQYF.

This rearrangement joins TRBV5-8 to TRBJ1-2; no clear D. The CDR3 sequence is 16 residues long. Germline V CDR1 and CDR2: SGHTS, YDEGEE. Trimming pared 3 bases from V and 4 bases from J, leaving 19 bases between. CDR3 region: CASSYEQSWDAYGYTF. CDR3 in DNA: TGTGCCAGCAGCTATGAACAGTCTTGGGATGCCTATGGCTACACCTTC.

CDR3 protein: CASGPGTGGRETQYF. As DNA, the CDR3 is TGTGCTAGTGGGCCCGGGACAGGCGGGAGGGAGACCCAGTACTTC. The rearrangement uses TRBV12-5 and TRBJ2-5, with D perhaps given as TRBD1 or TRBD2 (8 bases each). This CDR3 has 15 amino acids. Per the germline V gene, CDR1 is LGHNT and CDR2 is FRNRAP. V gave up 6 bases and J gave up 5 bases, with 19 bases separating them.

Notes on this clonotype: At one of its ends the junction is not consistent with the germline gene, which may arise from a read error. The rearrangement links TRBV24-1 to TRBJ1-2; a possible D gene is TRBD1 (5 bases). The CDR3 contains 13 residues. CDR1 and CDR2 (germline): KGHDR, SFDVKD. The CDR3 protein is CASSPWRGDGYIF. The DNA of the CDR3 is TGTGCCAGCAGCCCCTGGAGGGGTGACGGCTACATCTTC.

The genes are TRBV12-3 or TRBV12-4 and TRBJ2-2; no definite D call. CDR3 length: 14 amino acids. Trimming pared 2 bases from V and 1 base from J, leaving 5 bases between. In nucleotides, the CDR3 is TGTGCCAGCAGTTTAACGCAGAACACCGGGGAGCTGTTTTTT. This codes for CASSLTQNTGELFF.

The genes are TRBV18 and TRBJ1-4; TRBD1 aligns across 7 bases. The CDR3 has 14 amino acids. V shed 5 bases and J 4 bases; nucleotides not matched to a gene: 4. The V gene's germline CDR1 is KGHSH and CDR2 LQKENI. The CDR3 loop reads CASSIDRDNEKLFF. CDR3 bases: TGTGCCAGCTCAATTGACAGGGATAATGAAAAACTGTTTTTT.

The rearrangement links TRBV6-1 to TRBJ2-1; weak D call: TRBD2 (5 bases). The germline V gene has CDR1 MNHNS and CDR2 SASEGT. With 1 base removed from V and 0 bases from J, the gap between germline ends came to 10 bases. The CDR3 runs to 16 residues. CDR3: CASSEESGSSYNEQFF. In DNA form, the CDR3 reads TGTGCCAGCAGTGAAGAATCTGGGAGCTCCTACAATGAGCAGTTCTTC.

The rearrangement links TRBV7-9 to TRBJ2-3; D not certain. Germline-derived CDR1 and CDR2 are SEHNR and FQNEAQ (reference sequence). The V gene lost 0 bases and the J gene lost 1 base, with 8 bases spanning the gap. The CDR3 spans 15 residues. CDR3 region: CASSLASAGTDTQYF. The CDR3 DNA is TGTGCCAGCAGCTTAGCCAGCGCTGGCACAGATACGCAGTATTTT.

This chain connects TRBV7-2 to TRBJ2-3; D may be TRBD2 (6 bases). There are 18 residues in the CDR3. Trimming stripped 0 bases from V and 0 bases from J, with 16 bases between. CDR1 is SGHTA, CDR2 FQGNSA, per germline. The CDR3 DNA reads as TGTGCCAGCAGCTTAGCAAGAGGAGGGGCTAAAAGCACAGATACGCAGTATTTT. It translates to CASSLARGGAKSTDTQYF.